The 8 T cell receptor beta chains listed next were all sequenced from one sample in a study of cytomegalovirus exposure and HLA in healthy donors. Assay: immunoSEQ multiplex PCR; the TCRdb copy retains only in-frame clones and omits some. The top ten clones hold roughly 1.2% of a sample with under 75,000 clones, 90% to 97% of them seen once. Sequenced: PBMCs. Source of these receptors: a woman younger than 35 in good health and CMV-seronegative.

The chain links TRBV5-4 to TRBJ1-3; 9 nucleotides match TRBD1. This CDR3 region has 13 residues. V shed 0 bases and J 8 bases; nucleotides not matched to a gene: 0. Germline V gene data show CDR1 as SGHNT and CDR2 as YYREEE (reference sequence). The CDR3 protein is CASSLDRGHTIYF. CDR3 sequence (DNA): TGTGCCAGCAGCTTGGACAGGGGGCACACCATATATTTT.

The rearrangement links TRBV19 to TRBJ1-5; D is possibly TRBD1 (5 bases). With 1 base removed from V and 3 bases from J, the gap between germline ends came to 10 bases. This CDR3 has 15 residues. The germline V gene has CDR1 LNHDA and CDR2 SQIVND (reference sequence). In nucleotides, the CDR3 is TGTGCCAGTAGTATAGGTGGGGGGTCCAATCAGCCCCAGCATTTT. Residues: CASSIGGGSNQPQHF.

The V call is TRBV7-2, the J call TRBJ2-5; 13 bases are shared with TRBD2. J was trimmed by 4 bases and V by 7 bases; bases with no gene match: 12. The CDR3 contains 17 residues. Per the germline V gene, CDR1 is SGHTA and CDR2 is FQGNSA. CDR3 sequence reads: CASTRNGLAGVRETQYF. The CDR3 DNA sequence: TGTGCCAGCACCCGCAACGGACTAGCGGGAGTTAGAGAGACCCAGTACTTC. Variable domain in full (rest from reference TRBV7-2 and TRBJ2-5): GAGVSQSPSNKVTEKGKDVELRCDPISGHTALYWYRQSLGQGLEFLIYFQGNSAPDKSGLPSDRFSAERTGGSVSTLTIQRTQQEDSAVYLCASTRNGLAGVRETQYFGPGTRLLVL.

V gene TRBV5-4 combines with J gene TRBJ2-7; 10 bases match TRBD1. Germline V gives CDR1 SGHNT, CDR2 YYREEE (reference sequence). Unmatched junction bases numbered 8, after V lost 4 bases and J lost 4 bases. The CDR3 has 15 residues. The CDR3 nucleotides read TGTGCCAGCAGCCCGGGACCGGGACAGGGGTACGAGCAGTACTTC. It codes for CASSPGPGQGYEQYF. Full variable domain (missing parts from reference TRBV5-4 and TRBJ2-7): ETGVTQSPTHLIKTRGQQVTLRCSSQSGHNTVSWYQQALGQGPQFIFQYYREEENGRGNFPPRFSGLQFPNYSSELNVNALELDDSALYLCASSPGPGQGYEQYFGPGTRLTVT.

A few counts support this clone. The chain has TRBV25-1 and TRBJ1-2; D possibly corresponds to TRBD1 (5 bases). The V end was cut by 4 bases, the J end by 6 bases, with 21 bases between. Germline loops: CDR1 MGHDK, CDR2 SYGVNS. The length of the CDR3 is 16 residues. The CDR3 sequence: CASSGFGAVDQDGYTF. In DNA, the CDR3 is TGTGCCAGCAGTGGATTTGGGGCAGTCGACCAGGATGGCTACACCTTC.

This chain links TRBV7-2 with TRBJ2-5; TRBD2 might be the D (6 bases). In germline, CDR1 is SGHTA, CDR2 FQGNSA. The CDR3 totals 14 residues. V lost 2 bases, J lost 0 bases, and 7 bases lay in between. CDR3 in DNA: TGTGCCAGCAGCTTACTAGCGTACCAAGAGACCCAGTACTTC. Translation gives CASSLLAYQETQYF.

This chain links TRBV5-1 with TRBJ2-7; 7 bases fit TRBD2. V shed 4 bases and J 1 base; nucleotides not matched to a gene: 23. Germline CDR1 is SGHRS and CDR2 is YFSETQ. The CDR3 length is 20 residues. The DNA of the CDR3 is TGCGCCAGCAGCAACAAGCGCCCTAGCGGAACTCCTTCGTCATCCTACGAGCAGTACTTC. Its translation is CASSNKRPSGTPSSSYEQYF.

This chain uses TRBV4-3 with TRBJ2-2; TRBD2 agrees at 10 bases. With 1 base clipped from V and 7 bases from J, the junction kept 6 bases outside the gene matches. The V gene's germline CDR1 is LGHNA and CDR2 YSLEER. The CDR3 totals 16 residues. For the CDR3, the DNA is TGCGCCAGCAGCCAAGGAAGCGGGGGGGCTTTCGGGGAGCTGTTTTTT. Translation: CASSQGSGGAFGELFF.